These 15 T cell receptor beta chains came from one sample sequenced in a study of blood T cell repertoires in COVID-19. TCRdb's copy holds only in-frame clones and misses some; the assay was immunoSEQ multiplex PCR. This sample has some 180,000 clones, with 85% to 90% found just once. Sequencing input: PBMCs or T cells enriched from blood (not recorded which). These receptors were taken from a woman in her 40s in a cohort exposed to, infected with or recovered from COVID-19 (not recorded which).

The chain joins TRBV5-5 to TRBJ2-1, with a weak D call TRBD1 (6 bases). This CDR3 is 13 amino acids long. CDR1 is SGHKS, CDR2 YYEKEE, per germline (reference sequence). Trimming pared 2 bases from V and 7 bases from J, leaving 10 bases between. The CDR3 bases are TGTGCCAGCAGCTTTACAGGGTTGAATGAGCAGTTCTTC. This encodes CASSFTGLNEQFF.

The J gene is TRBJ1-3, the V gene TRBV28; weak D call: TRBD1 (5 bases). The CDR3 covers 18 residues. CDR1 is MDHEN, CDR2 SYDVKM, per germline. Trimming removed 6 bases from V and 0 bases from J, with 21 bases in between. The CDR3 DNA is TGTGCCAGCAGCCGGGGGAGAGGACCGGATCCCTCTGGAAACACCATATATTTT. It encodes CASSRGRGPDPSGNTIYF.

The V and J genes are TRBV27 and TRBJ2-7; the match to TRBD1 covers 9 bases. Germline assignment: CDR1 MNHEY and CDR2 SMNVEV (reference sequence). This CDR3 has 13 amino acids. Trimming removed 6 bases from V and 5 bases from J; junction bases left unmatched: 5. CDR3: CASRHRGHDEQYF. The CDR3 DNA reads TGTGCCAGCAGACACAGGGGGCACGACGAGCAGTACTTC.

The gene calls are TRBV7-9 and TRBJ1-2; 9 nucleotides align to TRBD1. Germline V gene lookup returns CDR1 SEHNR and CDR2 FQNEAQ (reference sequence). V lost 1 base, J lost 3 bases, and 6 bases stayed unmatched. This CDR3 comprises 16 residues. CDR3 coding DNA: TGTGCCAGCAGCTTAGAAAGGACAGGGGCCGACTATGGCTACACCTTC. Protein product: CASSLERTGADYGYTF.

The CDR3 nucleotides read TGCAGTGCTAGTGACCAAAAGCCTTACGAGCAGTACTTC. Translation gives CSASDQKPYEQYF. V is TRBV20-1 and J is TRBJ2-7; D not certain. The ends were cut back, 3 bases at V and 4 bases at J, with 13 bases in the middle. Looked up from germline, CDR1 is DFQATT and CDR2 is SNEGSKA (reference sequence). This CDR3 region has 13 residues.

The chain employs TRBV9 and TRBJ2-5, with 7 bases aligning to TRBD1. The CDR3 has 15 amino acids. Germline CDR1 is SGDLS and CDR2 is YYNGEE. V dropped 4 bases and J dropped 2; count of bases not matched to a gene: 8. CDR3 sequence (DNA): TGTGCCAGCAGCCCATTTTCGGGACAGCAAGAGACCCAGTACTTC. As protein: CASSPFSGQQETQYF. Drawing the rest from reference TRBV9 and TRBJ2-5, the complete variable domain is DSGVTQTPKHLITATGQRVTLRCSPRSGDLSVYWYQQSLDQGLQFLIQYYNGEERAKGNILERFSAQQFPDLHSELNLSSLELGDSALYFCASSPFSGQQETQYFGPGTRLLVL.

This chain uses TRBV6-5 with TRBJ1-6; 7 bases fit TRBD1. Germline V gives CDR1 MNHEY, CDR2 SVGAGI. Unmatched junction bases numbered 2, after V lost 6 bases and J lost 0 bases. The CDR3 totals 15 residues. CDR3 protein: CASRPGGSYNSPLHF. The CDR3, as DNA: TGTGCCAGCAGGCCAGGGGGCTCCTATAATTCACCCCTCCACTTT.

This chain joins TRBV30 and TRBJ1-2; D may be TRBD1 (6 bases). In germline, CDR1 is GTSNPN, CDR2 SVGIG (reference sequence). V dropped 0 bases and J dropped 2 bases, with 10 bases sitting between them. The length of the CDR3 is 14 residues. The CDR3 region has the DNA TGTGCCTGGAGTGTCTGGGGGCCAAACTATGGCTACACCTTC. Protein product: CAWSVWGPNYGYTF.

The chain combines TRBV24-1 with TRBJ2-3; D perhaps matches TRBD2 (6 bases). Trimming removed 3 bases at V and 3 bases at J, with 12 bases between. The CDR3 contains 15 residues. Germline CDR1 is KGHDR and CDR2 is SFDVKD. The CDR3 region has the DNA TGTGCCACCAGTGATGCGGGACTTGCGACAGATACGCAGTATTTT. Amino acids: CATSDAGLATDTQYF.

CDR3 in amino acids: CATSRVETGKYGYTF. CDR3 bases: TGTGCCACCAGCAGAGTTGAAACAGGGAAATATGGCTACACCTTC. This sequence joins TRBV15 and TRBJ1-2; weak D call: TRBD1 (6 bases). The length of the CDR3 is 15 residues. In germline, CDR1 is LNHNV, CDR2 YYDKDF (reference sequence). V was shortened by 1 base and J by 5 bases, with 14 bases between the two germline ends.

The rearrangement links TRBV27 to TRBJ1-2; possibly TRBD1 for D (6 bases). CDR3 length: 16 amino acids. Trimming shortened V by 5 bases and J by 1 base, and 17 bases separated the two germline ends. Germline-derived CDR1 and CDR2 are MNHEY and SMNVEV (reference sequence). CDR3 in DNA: TGTGCCAGCAGTCTCTCTGGACAGTCTAATAACTATGGCTACACCTTC. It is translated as CASSLSGQSNNYGYTF.

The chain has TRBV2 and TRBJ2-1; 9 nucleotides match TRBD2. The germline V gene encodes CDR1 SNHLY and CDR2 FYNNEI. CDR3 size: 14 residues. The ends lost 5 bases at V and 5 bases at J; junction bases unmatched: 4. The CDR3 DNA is TGTGCCAGCAGTCTAGCGGGGAGGAACAATGAGCAGTTCTTC. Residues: CASSLAGRNNEQFF.

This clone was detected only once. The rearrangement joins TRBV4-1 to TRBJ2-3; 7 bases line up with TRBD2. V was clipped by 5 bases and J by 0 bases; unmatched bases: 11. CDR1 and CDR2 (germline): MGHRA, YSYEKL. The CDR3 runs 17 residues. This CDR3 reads CASSTSRDYASTDTQYF. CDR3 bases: TGCGCCAGCAGCACCTCCCGGGACTACGCTAGCACAGATACGCAGTATTTT.

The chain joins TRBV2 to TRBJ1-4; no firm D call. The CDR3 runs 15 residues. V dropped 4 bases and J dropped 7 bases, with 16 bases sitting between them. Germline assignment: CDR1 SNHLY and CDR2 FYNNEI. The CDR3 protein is CASSARTVVSEKLFF. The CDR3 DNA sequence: TGTGCCAGCAGTGCAAGAACAGTAGTTTCTGAAAAACTGTTTTTT.

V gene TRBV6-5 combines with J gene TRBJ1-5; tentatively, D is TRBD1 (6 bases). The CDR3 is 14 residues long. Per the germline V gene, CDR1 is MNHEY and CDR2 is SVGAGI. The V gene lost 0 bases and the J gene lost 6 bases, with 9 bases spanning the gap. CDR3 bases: TGTGCCAGCAGTTACTCTCAGGGGAGTCAGCCCCAGCATTTT. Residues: CASSYSQGSQPQHF.